The 2 T cell receptor beta chains reported below all come from one sample, sequenced in a study of blood T cell repertoires in COVID-19. Only in-frame clones appear in the TCRdb table, and some are missing; sequencing was by immunoSEQ multiplex PCR. The table records 25,000 or so clones, approximately 93% of them present only once. Sequencing was performed on peripheral blood. The source of these receptors is a human donor with active COVID-19. The donor label of this sample is uncertain.

V is TRBV7-8 and J is TRBJ1-5, with TRBD1 identical over 7 bases. The CDR3 totals 17 residues. Germline CDR1 and CDR2: SGHVS and FQNEAQ. The trim removed 4 bases at V and 1 base at J, leaving 10 bases unmatched. In DNA form, the CDR3 reads TGTGCCAGCAGCTCAAAAGCCAACAGGGGCAGCAATCAGCCCCAGCATTTT. This sequence encodes CASSSKANRGSNQPQHF.

This clone was picked up one time. This chain joins TRBV5-6 and TRBJ2-7; the match to TRBD2 covers 13 bases. Trimming at V came to 0 bases and at J to 2 bases, leaving 2 bases not matched to a gene. Per germline, CDR1 SGHDT and CDR2 YYEEEE. The CDR3 is 16 amino acids. CDR3 region: CASSLGGLAGTYEQYF. The DNA of the CDR3 is TGTGCCAGCAGCTTGGGGGGACTAGCGGGGACCTACGAGCAGTACTTC.